A selection of T cell receptor beta chains follows, all from one sample in a study of blood T cell repertoires in COVID-19. Profiling relied on immunoSEQ multiplex PCR, and the TCRdb table lists in-frame clones only, not all of them. The repertoire has about 210,000 clones, about 84% of them found once; the top ten carry roughly 13%. Source material: peripheral blood. Receptors were obtained from a human donor in a cohort sampled during active COVID-19. The CDR3 runs from the conserved cysteine through the conserved F or W. The D gene is left open where the match is weak. Only part of the rows carry a size: once, few, many, or a class if the clone is expanded.

v_gene: TRBV28
abundance: .
len: 21
j_gene: TRBJ1-5
d_gene: .
CDR3aa: CASRGERTARDTLIRGQPQHF
CDR3nt: TGTGCCAGCAGGGGGGAACGAACCGCCCGGGACACCTTAATCCGCGGTCAGCCCCAGCATTTT

v_gene: TRBV6-5
abundance: .
len: 12
j_gene: TRBJ2-1
d_gene: TRBD2
CDR3aa: CASSNRLAEQFF
CDR3nt: TGTGCCAGCAGTAACCGACTAGCGGAGCAGTTCTTC

v_gene: TRBV19
abundance: .
len: 14
j_gene: TRBJ1-2
d_gene: TRBD1
CDR3aa: CASSMSAGGDGYTF
CDR3nt: TGTGCCAGTAGTATGTCAGCAGGGGGCGACGGCTACACCTTC

v_gene: TRBV5-1
abundance: .
len: 14
j_gene: TRBJ2-7
d_gene: TRBD1
CDR3aa: CASRDGTGGYEQYF
CDR3nt: TGCGCCAGCAGGGACGGGACAGGGGGCTACGAGCAGTACTTC

v_gene: TRBV27
abundance: .
len: 18
j_gene: TRBJ2-3
d_gene: TRBD2
CDR3aa: CASSLRPLAGGSTDTQYF
CDR3nt: TGTGCCAGCAGTTTACGTCCCCTAGCGGGAGGGAGCACAGATACGCAGTATTTT

v_gene: TRBV6-2/TRBV6-3
abundance: .
len: 13
j_gene: TRBJ2-7
d_gene: .
CDR3aa: CASSYDFNHEQYF
CDR3nt: TGTGCCAGCAGTTATGACTTTAACCACGAGCAGTACTTC

v_gene: TRBV29-1
abundance: .
len: 14
j_gene: TRBJ2-3
d_gene: TRBD2
CDR3aa: CSAPGTSPPNTQYF
CDR3nt: TGCAGCGCCCCTGGGACTAGCCCCCCAAATACGCAGTATTTT

v_gene: TRBV19
abundance: .
len: 13
j_gene: TRBJ1-5
d_gene: TRBD1
CDR3aa: CASQGQGRQPQHF
CDR3nt: TGTGCCAGTCAAGGACAGGGACGACAGCCCCAGCATTTT

v_gene: TRBV11-2
abundance: .
len: 15
j_gene: TRBJ2-3
d_gene: .
CDR3aa: CASSLPGTRGNTQYF
CDR3nt: TGTGCCAGCAGCCTCCCCGGGACTCGGGGGAATACGCAGTATTTT

v_gene: TRBV15
abundance: .
len: 16
j_gene: TRBJ2-5
d_gene: .
CDR3aa: CATSRGGDSVGETQYF
CDR3nt: TGTGCCACCAGCAGAGGGGGGGACAGCGTCGGGGAGACCCAGTACTTC

v_gene: TRBV13
abundance: .
len: 17
j_gene: TRBJ2-1
d_gene: .
CDR3aa: CASSLGLVWAGRNEQFF
CDR3nt: TGTGCCAGCAGCTTAGGCCTGGTTTGGGCAGGAAGGAATGAGCAGTTCTTC

v_gene: TRBV12-3/TRBV12-4
abundance: few
len: 13
j_gene: TRBJ1-2
d_gene: .
CDR3aa: CASSLLREAGYTF
CDR3nt: TGTGCCAGCAGTTTGCTCAGGGAGGCTGGCTACACCTTC

v_gene: TRBV19
abundance: once
len: 16
j_gene: TRBJ1-5
d_gene: .
CDR3aa: CASSIDFDGEHQPQHF
CDR3nt: TGTGCCAGTAGTATAGACTTTGACGGGGAACATCAGCCCCAGCATTTT

v_gene: TRBV14
abundance: .
len: 19
j_gene: TRBJ2-4
d_gene: .
CDR3aa: CASSQDLGPFPVAKNIQYF
CDR3nt: TGTGCCAGCAGCCAAGATCTAGGTCCATTCCCTGTAGCCAAAAACATTCAGTACTTC

v_gene: TRBV5-1
abundance: .
len: 15
j_gene: TRBJ1-1
d_gene: TRBD1
CDR3aa: CASSFGQVGNTEAFF
CDR3nt: TGCGCCAGCAGCTTCGGACAGGTCGGGAACACTGAAGCTTTCTTT

v_gene: TRBV19
abundance: few
len: 14
j_gene: TRBJ1-1
d_gene: .
CDR3aa: CASSLPQGRTEAFF
CDR3nt: TGTGCCAGTAGTCTCCCCCAGGGAAGGACTGAAGCTTTCTTT

v_gene: TRBV6-2/TRBV6-3
abundance: .
len: 13
j_gene: TRBJ1-2
d_gene: .
CDR3aa: CASSYGGIYGYTF
CDR3nt: TGTGCCAGCAGTTACGGGGGCATCTATGGCTACACCTTC

v_gene: TRBV7-3
abundance: few
len: 13
j_gene: TRBJ1-5
d_gene: .
CDR3aa: CASSQGTNQPQHF
CDR3nt: TGTGCCAGCAGCCAGGGGACAAATCAGCCCCAGCATTTT

v_gene: TRBV5-4
abundance: few
len: 16
j_gene: TRBJ2-3
d_gene: TRBD2
CDR3aa: CASSLGGTSGQSTQYF
CDR3nt: TGTGCCAGCAGCTTGGGCGGGACTAGCGGACAAAGTACGCAGTATTTT

v_gene: TRBV2
abundance: once
len: 18
j_gene: TRBJ2-1
d_gene: TRBD2
CDR3aa: CASTEGLAGGNMRNEQFF
CDR3nt: TGTGCCAGCACTGAGGGACTAGCGGGAGGGAATATGCGCAATGAGCAGTTCTTC

v_gene: TRBV7-9
abundance: .
len: 12
j_gene: TRBJ2-3
d_gene: TRBD2
CDR3aa: CASSLALAGEYF
CDR3nt: TGTGCCAGCAGCTTAGCGCTAGCGGGAGAGTATTTT

v_gene: TRBV5-4
abundance: few
len: 14
j_gene: TRBJ1-2
d_gene: .
CDR3aa: CASSLRQEEHGYTF
CDR3nt: TGTGCCAGCAGCTTGCGGCAGGAGGAGCACGGCTACACCTTC

v_gene: TRBV14
abundance: once
len: 16
j_gene: TRBJ2-3
d_gene: TRBD1
CDR3aa: CASSQDKGALTDTQYF
CDR3nt: TGTGCCAGCAGCCAAGATAAGGGGGCCCTCACAGATACGCAGTATTTT

v_gene: TRBV5-4
abundance: .
len: 12
j_gene: TRBJ2-5
d_gene: .
CDR3aa: CASSWTEETQYF
CDR3nt: TGTGCCAGCAGTTGGACAGAAGAGACCCAGTACTTC